This record concerns one T cell receptor beta chain sequence. The data originate from a study of cytomegalovirus exposure and HLA in healthy donors. 60 Vbeta and 13 Jbeta primers were used in PCR. Profiling relied on immunoSEQ multiplex PCR, and the TCRdb table lists in-frame clones only, not all of them. The sample carries 80,000 to 95,000 clones, approximately 57% recorded once. The ends were cut back, 4 bases at V and 4 bases at J, with 16 bases in the middle. Germline loops: CDR1 SGDLS, CDR2 YYNGEE. The CDR3 has 15 amino acids. The receptor's source is a woman in her thirties in good health and CMV-seronegative. V and J are TRBV9 and TRBJ2-3, with D possibly matching TRBD2 (6 bases). Sequenced: PBMCs. The chain's CDR3 is CASSLRLDEADTQYF. The CDR3 nucleotides are TGTGCCAGCAGCCTCAGACTAGACGAAGCAGATACGCAGTATTTT. Looking up the rest from reference TRBV9 and TRBJ2-3 gives the full variable domain: DSGVTQTPKHLITATGQRVTLRCSPRSGDLSVYWYQQSLDQGLQFLIQYYNGEERAKGNILERFSAQQFPDLHSELNLSSLELGDSALYFCASSLRLDEADTQYFGPGTRLTVL.